This is a list of T cell receptor beta chains from one sample in a study of blood T cell repertoires in COVID-19. Only in-frame clones appear in the TCRdb table, and some are missing; sequencing was by immunoSEQ multiplex PCR. The data hold approximately 450,000 clones, with around 89% observed a single time. Sequenced: peripheral blood. The receptors derive from a woman in her thirties with acute or convalescent COVID-19. Each CDR3 is given with its conserved first and last residue. The D gene is left open where the match is weak. Clone sizes are given selectively: once, few, many, or a class where the clone is expanded.

clone_size	j_call	v_call	d_call	cdr3_nt	cdr3_aa
.	TRBJ2-1	TRBV19	.	TGTGCCAGTAAGGGGCAGGATAAGAACAATGAGCAGTTCTTC	CASKGQDKNNEQFF
.	TRBJ2-3	TRBV6-1	.	TGTGCCAGCAGTGAAGAGGTCGGGGGAAACACAGATACGCAGTATTTT	CASSEEVGGNTDTQYF
.	TRBJ1-1	TRBV7-9	.	TGTGCCAGCAGCCAAGCCCCCGGAGCTTTCTTT	CASSQAPGAFF
once	TRBJ1-2	TRBV25-1	.	TGTGCCAGCAGTGAACCAGGAGGGAGCTGGTATGGCTACACCTTC	CASSEPGGSWYGYTF
.	TRBJ2-7	TRBV21-1	.	TGTGCCAGCAGCAACATTAAGGTCGGGGATTCTACCTACGAGCAGTACTTC	CASSNIKVGDSTYEQYF
.	TRBJ2-1	TRBV5-1	.	TGCGCCAGCAGCTCTAATTATGGGGTGGGGGCCAATGAGCAGTTCTTC	CASSSNYGVGANEQFF
few	TRBJ2-7	TRBV6-5	.	TGTGCCAGCAGTCCACCGACAGTTACTCTCTACGAGCAGTACTTC	CASSPPTVTLYEQYF
.	TRBJ2-7	TRBV25-1	TRBD2	TGTGCCAGCAAAGATGAAGCGGGGAGCCACCAGGAGCAGTACTTC	CASKDEAGSHQEQYF
.	TRBJ2-1	TRBV24-1	.	TGTGCCACCAGTGAAGGTCTAGGTTCCTACAATGAGCAGTTCTTC	CATSEGLGSYNEQFF
.	TRBJ1-6	TRBV28	.	TGTGCCAGCAGCCCGACAGCGAATAATTCACCCCTCCACTTT	CASSPTANNSPLHF
.	TRBJ2-6	TRBV19	.	TGTGCCAGTAGTTGGAGGTCTGGGGCCAACGTCCTGACTTTC	CASSWRSGANVLTF
.	TRBJ2-7	TRBV27	TRBD1	TGTGCCAGCAGTTTAACTGGGACAGGAACCTACGAGCAGTACTTC	CASSLTGTGTYEQYF
.	TRBJ1-2	TRBV5-1	.	TGCGCCAGCAGCTTGGTAACAGGGTCCTATGGCTACACCTTC	CASSLVTGSYGYTF
.	TRBJ2-1	TRBV5-5	.	TGTGCCAGCAGCTTGGTCGGGGGTACCAATGAGCAGTTCTTC	CASSLVGGTNEQFF
.	TRBJ1-1	TRBV5-6	TRBD1	TGTGCCAGCAGCCGTGACAGGGGGTACCGCGGGGCTGAAGCTTTCTTT	CASSRDRGYRGAEAFF
.	TRBJ2-4	TRBV24-1	.	TGTGCCACCAGTGATTCGTCGAGCCAAGCCAAAAACATTCAGTACTTC	CATSDSSSQAKNIQYF
once	TRBJ2-3	TRBV19	TRBD1	TGTGCCAGTAGTCCTTGGACAGGGACCACAGATACGCAGTATTTT	CASSPWTGTTDTQYF
.	TRBJ1-3	TRBV28	.	TGTGCCAGCAGCCCCTCCGGTGCGGGAGGAAACACCATATATTTT	CASSPSGAGGNTIYF
.	TRBJ2-1	TRBV27	.	TGTGCCAGCAGTTCGATACAGGTGGGCTACAATGAGCAGTTCTTC	CASSSIQVGYNEQFF
once	TRBJ1-6	TRBV21-1	.	TGTGCCAGCAGCGGACAGGGAAAAAATTCACCCCTCCACTTT	CASSGQGKNSPLHF
.	TRBJ2-1	TRBV12-2	.	TGTGCAAGTCGCTTTGGACCGGGACTAGCGGACAATGAGCAGTTCTTC	CASRFGPGLADNEQFF
once	TRBJ1-4	TRBV3-1/TRBV3-2	.	TGTGCCAGCAGCCCCCGTTCTTATAATGAAAAACTGTTTTTT	CASSPRSYNEKLFF